This T cell receptor beta chain derives from a study of blood T cell repertoires in COVID-19. Study at large: COVID-19 samples from acute and convalescent phases originated in the United States, Italy and Spain.

Assay: immunoSEQ multiplex PCR; the TCRdb copy retains only in-frame clones and omits some. The top ten clones hold 6.2% of a sample with about 110,000 clones, 70% to 80% of them seen once. The CDR3 runs 14 residues. Sequencing was performed on peripheral blood. The sequence was collected from a man at least 80 years old with COVID-19, enrolled during active disease. This rearrangement joins TRBV21-1 to TRBJ2-1; TRBD2 was called by the table and not checked on the DNA. TRBV21-1 is a pseudogene locus. The CDR3 here is CASSCGSGFNEQFF. The CDR3 nucleotides read TGTGCCAGCAGTTGTGGGAGTGGTTTTAATGAGCAGTTCTTC.